Presented here are 32 T cell receptor beta chains from one specimen sequenced in a study of blood T cell repertoires in COVID-19. Clones were sequenced by immunoSEQ multiplex PCR, and TCRdb holds only the in-frame ones, with some missing. The repertoire holds 250,000 to 350,000 clones, with about nine tenths as singletons. Source material: peripheral blood. The source of these receptors is a woman in her thirties with COVID-19, enrolled during active disease.

V gene TRBV12-3 or TRBV12-4 combines with J gene TRBJ2-7; 7 bases are a match to TRBD1. Trimming took 6 bases from V and 3 from J; bases not matched to a gene: 5. The CDR3 sequence is 13 residues long. The CDR3 DNA follows: TGTGCCAGCAGCCGGGACAGCCTCTACGAGCAGTACTTC. Encoded protein: CASSRDSLYEQYF.

The chain combines TRBV5-1 with TRBJ2-5; D is perhaps TRBD2 (5 bases). CDR1 SGHRS and CDR2 YFSETQ come from the germline V gene. The CDR3 runs 14 residues. V was trimmed by 4 bases and J by 2 bases, leaving 12 bases between them. The CDR3 reads CASSRRVGQETQYF. The CDR3 coding sequence is TGCGCCAGCAGCCGGCGGGTTGGACAAGAGACCCAGTACTTC.

This chain connects TRBV27 to TRBJ2-7; 8 nucleotides match TRBD2. The V gene end was trimmed by 9 bases and the J gene end by 6 bases; junction bases not matched to a gene: 13. The CDR3 totals 14 residues. Looked up from germline, CDR1 is MNHEY and CDR2 is SMNVEV (reference sequence). The CDR3 nucleotides read TGTGCCAGTTCGCTGCGGGAGGCCTCTTCCGAGCAGTACTTC. Its protein is CASSLREASSEQYF.

The chain has TRBV9 and TRBJ2-4, with TRBD2 matching over 8 bases. V gave up 0 bases and J gave up 8 bases; unmatched junction bases: 4. CDR3 length: 14 residues. Per the germline V gene, CDR1 is SGDLS and CDR2 is YYNGEE. The CDR3 sequence: CASSVVGAGDIQYF. CDR3 nucleotide sequence: TGTGCCAGCAGCGTAGTGGGAGCGGGGGACATTCAGTACTTC.

The chain joins TRBV24-1 to TRBJ1-5; a possible D gene is TRBD1 (5 bases). The CDR3 spans 15 residues. Germline CDR1 is KGHDR and CDR2 is SFDVKD. V was shortened by 5 bases and J by 2 bases, with 12 bases between the two germline ends. CDR3 amino acids: CATSGSGGGNQPQHF. As DNA, the CDR3 is TGTGCCACCAGTGGCTCGGGAGGGGGCAATCAGCCCCAGCATTTT.

This chain connects TRBV7-8 to TRBJ2-2; 9 nucleotides match TRBD1. The CDR3 is 16 residues long. Germline trimming cut 5 bases from V and 4 bases from J; bases unmatched to any gene: 8. From germline, CDR1 is SGHVS and CDR2 FQNEAQ. The CDR3 protein is CASSGRQGESTGELFF. The CDR3 bases are TGTGCCAGCAGCGGGAGACAGGGGGAAAGCACCGGGGAGCTGTTTTTT.

The CDR3 coding sequence is TGTGCCATCAGGGGACAGGGAACAACTAATGAAAAACTGTTTTTT. Its protein product is CAIRGQGTTNEKLFF. The rearrangement links TRBV10-3 to TRBJ1-4; TRBD1 matches 9 bases. The CDR3 covers 15 residues. V shed 6 bases and J 0 bases; nucleotides not matched to a gene: 2. Per germline, CDR1 ENHRY and CDR2 SYGVKD.

In its sample, this clone was seen once. The chain links TRBV2 to TRBJ2-7; a weak D match, TRBD1 (6 bases). CDR1 is SNHLY, CDR2 FYNNEI, per germline. V gave up 6 bases and J gave up 2 bases, with 20 bases separating them. CDR3 size: 16 residues. The CDR3 DNA follows: TGTGCCAGCAGATCCCAACAGGGATTATTGGCCTACGAGCAGTACTTC. It specifies CASRSQQGLLAYEQYF.

V gene TRBV2 combines with J gene TRBJ2-7; D unresolved. The CDR3 spans 14 residues. Trimming stripped 4 bases from V and 1 base from J, with 11 bases between. Germline CDR1 and CDR2: SNHLY and FYNNEI. The CDR3 DNA is TGTGCCAGCAGTGTTGTCAGTGTATCCTACGAGCAGTACTTC. The encoded protein is CASSVVSVSYEQYF.

The genes are TRBV4-1 and TRBJ2-5; TRBD1 might be the D (5 bases). Germline V gene sequence: CDR1 MGHRA, CDR2 YSYEKL. The germline V and J ends were trimmed by 4 bases and 2 bases, with 11 bases remaining between them. This CDR3 comprises 14 residues. The CDR3 protein is CASSLRTRQETQYF. DNA of the CDR3: TGCGCCAGCAGCCTGCGGACAAGACAAGAGACCCAGTACTTC.

This clone was counted once. The gene calls are TRBV11-2 and TRBJ2-7; TRBD1 might be the D (7 bases). Germline assignment: CDR1 SGHAT and CDR2 FQNNGV. CDR3 length equals 15 residues. Trimming shortened V by 1 base and J by 2 bases, and 12 bases separated the two germline ends. CDR3: CASSLVRGETYEQYF. CDR3 bases: TGTGCCAGCAGCTTAGTCAGGGGGGAAACCTACGAGCAGTACTTC. Filled out from reference TRBV11-2 and TRBJ2-7, the complete variable domain reads EAGVAQSPRYKIIEKRQSVAFWCNPISGHATLYWYQQILGQGPKLLIQFQNNGVVDDSQLPKDRFSAERLKGVDSTLKIQPAKLEDSAVYLCASSLVRGETYEQYFGPGTRLTVT.

CDR3 sequence: CASSPAGLAGESGYEQYF. CDR3 in DNA: TGTGCCAGCAGCCCGGCGGGACTAGCGGGAGAGAGTGGCTACGAGCAGTACTTC. V usage is TRBV5-4 and J usage is TRBJ2-7; 14 bases are shared with TRBD2. Per germline, CDR1 SGHNT and CDR2 YYREEE (reference sequence). CDR3 length equals 18 residues. With 4 bases clipped from V and 3 bases from J, the junction kept 12 bases outside the gene matches.

The V and J genes are TRBV7-8 and TRBJ1-2; D call uncertain. This CDR3 region has 13 residues. Germline V gives CDR1 SGHVS, CDR2 FQNEAQ. The ends were cut back, 1 base at V and 5 bases at J, with 8 bases in the middle. The CDR3 DNA sequence: TGTGCCAGCAGCTTAGGATGGGAGTATGGCTACACCTTC. It encodes CASSLGWEYGYTF.

This clone has only a few counts. The chain joins TRBV28 to TRBJ1-1; D not resolved. The V gene lost 2 bases and the J gene lost 8 bases, with 15 bases spanning the gap. CDR1 and CDR2 (germline): MDHEN, SYDVKM. This CDR3 has 14 amino acids. The CDR3 nucleotides read TGTGCCAGCAGTTTAGCTTATACGCAGTTCGAAGCTTTCTTT. It encodes CASSLAYTQFEAFF.

The table lists this clone with a count of one. V usage is TRBV19 and J usage is TRBJ2-3, with a weak D call TRBD2 (5 bases). The germline CDR1 and CDR2 sequences are LNHDA and SQIVND (reference sequence). CDR3 size: 14 residues. V shed 3 bases and J shed 0 bases, with 7 bases lying between them. DNA for the CDR3: TGTGCCAGTAGTATCGAGCGGAGCACAGATACGCAGTATTTT. Protein sequence: CASSIERSTDTQYF.

This clone came up a few times. The chain combines TRBV13 with TRBJ2-7, with 10 bases that match TRBD2. This CDR3 has 14 residues. The germline CDR1 and CDR2 sequences are PRHDT and FYEKMQ (reference sequence). The ends lost 5 bases at V and 2 bases at J; junction bases unmatched: 3. The CDR3 protein is CASSLGLATYEQYF. The CDR3 DNA is TGTGCCAGCAGCCTGGGACTAGCGACCTACGAGCAGTACTTC.

This sequence joins TRBV11-3 and TRBJ2-2, with TRBD1 as a possible D gene (5 bases). CDR3 length: 14 residues. V dropped 5 bases and J dropped 6 bases, with 13 bases sitting between them. The germline V gene encodes CDR1 SGHNT and CDR2 YENEEA. In DNA form, the CDR3 reads TGTGCCAGCAGCCCTGGACAAGTCCCCGGGGAGCTGTTTTTT. Translating gives CASSPGQVPGELFF.

The DNA for the CDR3 is TGTGCCAGCAGCTCGACCGGGACTAGCGGGGACAATGAGCAGTTCTTC. Amino acids: CASSSTGTSGDNEQFF. V gene TRBV7-3 combines with J gene TRBJ2-1, with 13 bases matching TRBD2. Germline CDR1 reads SGHTA; CDR2 reads FQGTGA. CDR3 length: 16 residues. After removal of 4 bases from V and 5 bases from J, the junction contained 5 bases not matched to a gene.

J is TRBJ2-3 and V is TRBV29-1, with 9 bases that match TRBD1. V lost 6 bases to trimming and J lost 1 base; unmatched junction nucleotides: 11. Germline-derived CDR1 and CDR2 are SQVTM and ANQGSEA. There are 16 residues in the CDR3. The CDR3 DNA is TGCAGCGTGGCTTGGACAGGGGTAAGAGGCACAGATACGCAGTATTTT. It codes for CSVAWTGVRGTDTQYF.

This sequence joins TRBV3-1 (or the pseudogene TRBV3-2) and TRBJ2-3; TRBD2 aligns across 8 bases. V lost 6 bases to trimming and J lost 1 base; unmatched junction nucleotides: 3. There are 14 residues in the CDR3. Germline V gives CDR1 LGHDT, CDR2 YNNKEL (reference sequence). CDR3 nucleotide sequence: TGTGCCAGCAGTCTTAGCGGGGGCACAGATACGCAGTATTTT. Residues: CASSLSGGTDTQYF.

The rearrangement links TRBV4-2 to TRBJ2-5; 8 bases are a match to TRBD1. This CDR3 has 16 amino acids. The J segment lost 4 bases and the V segment lost 3 bases, leaving 10 bases of the junction unmatched. In germline, CDR1 is LGHNA, CDR2 YNFKEQ. In DNA form, the CDR3 reads TGTGCCAGCAGCCAGGCTCCAGGGGGCTGGGGAGAGACCCAGTACTTC. Translation: CASSQAPGGWGETQYF.

This chain joins TRBV14 and TRBJ2-3, with TRBD1 identical over 7 bases. Germline CDR1 is SGHDN and CDR2 is FVKESK. CDR3 length equals 14 residues. Losses at the gene ends were 2 bases for V and 3 bases for J; bases not matched to a gene: 2. The CDR3 sequence is CASSQLTGTDTQYF. CDR3 bases: TGTGCCAGCAGCCAACTGACAGGGACAGATACGCAGTATTTT.

In the case of this clone: In the same sample, other DNA sequences code for this CDR3. The chain is built from TRBV5-1 and TRBJ1-4, with 11 bases that match TRBD1. J lost 8 bases, V lost 7 bases, and 7 bases had no gene match. CDR1 SGHRS and CDR2 YFSETQ come from the germline V gene. The CDR3 extends over 14 amino acids. The chain's CDR3 is CASSRGQGDEKLFF. CDR3 DNA: TGCGCCAGCTCCAGGGGACAGGGGGACGAAAAACTGTTTTTT.

The V gene is TRBV11-2, the J gene TRBJ1-4; possible D gene TRBD1, 5 bases. From germline, CDR1 is SGHAT and CDR2 FQNNGV. The CDR3 covers 15 residues. V was trimmed by 4 bases and J by 0 bases, leaving 9 bases between them. CDR3 in DNA: TGTGCCAGCAGCTCGCCGACAGCAACTAATGAAAAACTGTTTTTT. This gives the protein CASSSPTATNEKLFF.

The CDR3 spells CASSFYRAYEQYF. DNA for the CDR3: TGTGCCAGCAGCTTTTACAGGGCATACGAGCAGTACTTC. This rearrangement joins TRBV7-2 to TRBJ2-7; possible D gene TRBD1, 6 bases. The ends were cut back, 3 bases at V and 4 bases at J, with 10 bases in the middle. Germline V gives CDR1 SGHTA, CDR2 FQGNSA. The CDR3 totals 13 residues. The full variable domain, with the rest looked up from reference TRBV7-2 and TRBJ2-7, is GAGVSQSPSNKVTEKGKDVELRCDPISGHTALYWYRQSLGQGLEFLIYFQGNSAPDKSGLPSDRFSAERTGGSVSTLTIQRTQQEDSAVYLCASSFYRAYEQYFGPGTRLTVT.

J is TRBJ1-6 and V is TRBV28, with unresolved D. The CDR3 sequence is 14 residues long. The germline gives CDR1 MDHEN, CDR2 SYDVKM. Trimming cost V 11 bases and J 7 bases, with 18 bases left between them. The CDR3 loop is CAARSVLVNSPLHF. CDR3 nucleotide sequence: TGTGCCGCGCGGTCTGTCCTAGTGAATTCACCCCTCCACTTT.

V gene TRBV3-1 (or the pseudogene TRBV3-2) combines with J gene TRBJ2-1; possibly TRBD1 for D (6 bases). V was cut by 6 bases and J by 1 base, with 13 bases left in between. This CDR3 region has 15 residues. Germline lookup yields CDR1 LGHDT and CDR2 YNNKEL (reference sequence). CDR3 protein: CASRGGRGSYNEQFF. The CDR3, as DNA: TGTGCCAGCAGAGGGGGAAGGGGGTCCTACAATGAGCAGTTCTTC.

CDR3 region: CAWTPGLAGQETQYF. The CDR3 DNA reads as TGTGCCTGGACTCCGGGACTAGCGGGCCAAGAGACCCAGTACTTC. The chain is built from TRBV30 and TRBJ2-5, with 12 bases aligning to TRBD2. Germline V gene sequence: CDR1 GTSNPN, CDR2 SVGIG (reference sequence). V trimming: 4 bases; J trimming: 1 base; junction bases outside the gene matches: 4. The CDR3 contains 15 residues.

This chain connects TRBV5-4 to TRBJ2-1; D remains ambiguous. CDR1 is SGHNT, CDR2 YYREEE, per germline (reference sequence). The length of the CDR3 is 16 residues. The V end was cut by 2 bases, the J end by 5 bases, with 17 bases between. For the CDR3, the DNA is TGTGCCAGCAGCTTTGAGCTATCAATTTTAAACAATGAGCAGTTCTTC. Translating it yields CASSFELSILNNEQFF.

The chain couples TRBV14 to TRBJ2-1, with 8 bases matching TRBD2. From germline, CDR1 is SGHDN and CDR2 FVKESK. The CDR3 extends over 16 amino acids. The junction had 6 bases not matched to a gene; V was cut back by 1 base and J by 4 bases. This chain's CDR3 is CASSQGTGGRYNEQFF. CDR3 DNA: TGTGCCAGCAGCCAAGGTACGGGAGGGAGGTACAATGAGCAGTTCTTC. Combining the CDR3 with reference TRBV14 and TRBJ2-1 gives the whole variable domain EAGVTQFPSHSVIEKGQTVTLRCDPISGHDNLYWYRRVMGKEIKFLLHFVKESKQDESGMPNNRFLAERTGGTYSTLKVQPAELEDSGVYFCASSQGTGGRYNEQFFGPGTRLTVL.

The chain is built from TRBV25-1 and TRBJ1-5; 7 bases fit TRBD1. V trimming: 8 bases; J trimming: 5 bases; junction bases outside the gene matches: 18. CDR3 size: 17 residues. CDR1 and CDR2 (germline): MGHDK, SYGVNS. The DNA of the CDR3 is TGTGCCAGCCTTAGGGGTCCGCGCGGGACAGTGGATCAGCCCCAGCATTTT. Its protein product is CASLRGPRGTVDQPQHF.

This chain connects TRBV4-1 to TRBJ1-6; D is unresolved. Germline CDR1 and CDR2: MGHRA and YSYEKL. The CDR3 sequence is 15 residues long. Trimming pared 0 bases from V and 0 bases from J, leaving 3 bases between. CDR3 sequence reads: CASSQDSSYNSPLHF. The DNA for the CDR3 is TGCGCCAGCAGCCAAGATAGCTCCTATAATTCACCCCTCCACTTT.